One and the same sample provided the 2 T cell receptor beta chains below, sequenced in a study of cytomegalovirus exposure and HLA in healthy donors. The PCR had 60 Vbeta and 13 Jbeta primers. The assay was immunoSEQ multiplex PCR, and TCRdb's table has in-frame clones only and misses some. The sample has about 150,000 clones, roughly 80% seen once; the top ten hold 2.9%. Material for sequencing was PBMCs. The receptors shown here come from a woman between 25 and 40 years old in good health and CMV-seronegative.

In DNA, the CDR3 is TGTGCCTGGAGCACGGGAGGCGAGCAGTACTTC. This translates into CAWSTGGEQYF. The genes are TRBV30 and TRBJ2-7; TRBD2 matches at 7 bases. Per germline, CDR1 GTSNPN and CDR2 SVGIG (reference sequence). The CDR3 covers 11 residues. V gave up 3 bases and J gave up 6 bases; unmatched junction bases: 2.

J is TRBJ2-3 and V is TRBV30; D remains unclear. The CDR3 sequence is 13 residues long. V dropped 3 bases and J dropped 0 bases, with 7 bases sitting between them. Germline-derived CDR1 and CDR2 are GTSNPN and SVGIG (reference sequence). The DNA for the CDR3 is TGTGCCTGGAGCCCCGGGAGCACAGATACGCAGTATTTT. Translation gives CAWSPGSTDTQYF.